These 5 T cell receptor beta chains were sequenced from one sample in a study of T cell responses to AZD1222 COVID-19 vaccine. The method was immunoSEQ multiplex PCR; TCRdb's version includes in-frame clones alone and lacks a portion of them. The data hold more than 140,000 clones, with more than 70% observed a single time. The source material was peripheral blood, sampled on day 0 of MenACWY control vaccination. The source is an adult in good health.

This chain joins TRBV6-2 or TRBV6-3 and TRBJ1-1; D not certain. The CDR3 is made up of 12 amino acids. V lost 6 bases and J lost 4, with 9 bases in between. CDR1 is MNHEY and CDR2 is SVGEGT in the germline V gene. DNA of the CDR3: TGTGCCAGCAGCGAAGGGAGCACTGAAGCTTTCTTT. Amino acid sequence: CASSEGSTEAFF.

The chain combines TRBV19 with TRBJ2-2, with unresolved D. The CDR3 contains 11 residues. CDR1 and CDR2 from the germline V gene are LNHDA and SQIVND (reference sequence). V was clipped by 4 bases and J by 6 bases, with 3 bases between them. The CDR3 reads CASSTPGELFF. The CDR3 DNA follows: TGTGCCAGTAGTACTCCCGGGGAGCTGTTTTTT.

This clone showed up just once. The rearrangement uses TRBV5-1 and TRBJ1-2; D gene unclear. Germline V gene sequence: CDR1 SGHRS, CDR2 YFSETQ. Trimming took 7 bases from V and 2 from J, leaving 12 bases between them. The CDR3 runs to 13 residues. The CDR3 region is CASGSTENYGYTF. The DNA for the CDR3 is TGCGCCAGCGGTTCCACAGAAAACTATGGCTACACCTTC.

With respect to this clone: Germline and junction disagree at one end, which may indicate a read error. This chain joins TRBV5-4 and TRBJ2-7; TRBD2 agrees at 14 bases. Germline CDR1 SGHNT, CDR2 YYREEE (reference sequence). This CDR3 spans 16 amino acids. The CDR3 bases are TGTGCCAGCAGTATGGGGATGGGACTAGCGGGAGCAACTGTGGACTTC. This translates into CASSMGMGLAGATVDF.

The J gene is TRBJ2-7, the V gene TRBV7-9; 13 bases map to TRBD2. The length of the CDR3 is 14 residues. Germline CDR1 reads SEHNR; CDR2 reads FQNEAQ (reference sequence). V gave up 4 bases and J gave up 8 bases; unmatched junction bases: 5. The CDR3 is CASSSLTSGGKQYF. CDR3 nucleotides: TGTGCCAGCAGCTCCCTGACTAGCGGGGGGAAGCAGTACTTC.